This TCR beta chain was observed in a study of blood T cell repertoires in COVID-19. Study summary: Spain, Italy and the United States supplied samples that represented acute and convalescent COVID-19.

V lost 0 bases, J lost 12 bases, and 7 bases stayed unmatched. The CDR3 has 15 amino acids. From germline, CDR1 is SGHRS and CDR2 YFSETQ. The sample holds one count of this clone. Methods used by the authors: Nucleated cell number was recorded as an estimate derived from reference gene primer amplification. Using immunoSEQ multiplex PCR, the repertoire was profiled, and TCRdb retains in-frame clones only, with some absent. V, J and clone size are those of that table, while D and trimming were read from the DNA. The sample has around 68,000 clones, over 80% seen once; the top ten hold 5% to 8%. The chain carries TRBV5-1 and TRBJ2-1; 12 bases are shared with TRBD2. This sequence originates from a woman in her forties or fifties with acute or convalescent COVID-19. Sequences were obtained from peripheral blood. CDR3 amino acids: CASSLGASGRAAQFF. The CDR3 coding sequence is TGCGCCAGCAGCTTGGGTGCTAGCGGGAGGGCCGCGCAGTTCTTC.